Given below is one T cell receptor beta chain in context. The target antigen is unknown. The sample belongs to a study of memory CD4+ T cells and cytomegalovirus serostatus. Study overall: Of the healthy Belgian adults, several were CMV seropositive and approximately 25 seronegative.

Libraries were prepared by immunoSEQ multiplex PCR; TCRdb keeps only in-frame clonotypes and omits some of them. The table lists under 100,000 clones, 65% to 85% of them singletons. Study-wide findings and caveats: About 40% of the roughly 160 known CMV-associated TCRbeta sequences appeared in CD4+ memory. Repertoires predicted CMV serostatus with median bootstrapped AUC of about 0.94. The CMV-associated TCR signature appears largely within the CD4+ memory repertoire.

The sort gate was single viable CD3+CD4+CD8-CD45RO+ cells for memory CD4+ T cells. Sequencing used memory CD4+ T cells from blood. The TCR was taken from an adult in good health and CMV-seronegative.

This CDR3 reads CASSQGRGPGEQYF. CDR3 bases: TGCGCCAGCAGCCAAGGGCGGGGACCCGGCGAGCAGTACTTC. This rearrangement joins TRBV4-3 to TRBJ2-7; D may be TRBD2 (6 bases). V lost 1 base, J lost 6 bases, and 13 bases lay in between. This CDR3 has 14 residues. Germline assignment: CDR1 LGHNA and CDR2 YSLEER.